A single T cell receptor beta chain is shown here with its context. The data were taken from a study of blood T cell repertoires in COVID-19. Whole-study context: The samples span acute and convalescent COVID-19 from the United States, Italy and Spain.

Original analysis: Scientists estimated how many nucleated cells there were by amplifying reference gene primers. Produced via immunoSEQ multiplex PCR; TCRdb's table is partial and in-frame only. V, J and clone size were drawn from that table, and D and trimming were deduced from the DNA. The top ten hold about 2.3% of the sample, which has 100,000 or so clones, approximately 90% seen once. The specimen was peripheral blood. The TCR comes from a human donor with active COVID-19. The donor label of this sample is uncertain.

The DNA of the CDR3 is TGTGCCAGCAGCCCCTCGGTCAGGCTGGGTGCTTTTCTTGGCACAGATACGCAGTATTTT. Protein sequence: CASSPSVRLGAFLGTDTQYF. The chain uses TRBV4-2 and TRBJ2-3; D is unclear. The CDR3 totals 20 residues. Between the trimmed V and J ends, which lost 4 bases and 1 base, there was a span of 27 bases. Germline assignment: CDR1 LGHNA and CDR2 YNFKEQ.